Shown below are 18 T cell receptor beta chains from a single sample sequenced in a study of blood T cell repertoires in COVID-19. TCRdb's copy holds only in-frame clones and misses some; the assay was immunoSEQ multiplex PCR. The profile covers about 70,000 clones, with 75% to 85% appearing a single time and 15% to 20% taken by the ten largest. The sequenced sample consisted of peripheral blood. These receptors were taken from a man between 65 and 85 years old who had recovered from COVID-19.

This chain uses TRBV3-1 (or the pseudogene TRBV3-2) with TRBJ2-5, with D possibly matching TRBD1 (6 bases). The CDR3 is 13 amino acids. Germline V gives CDR1 LGHDT, CDR2 YNNKEL (reference sequence). Between the trimmed V and J ends, which lost 8 bases and 1 base, there was a span of 11 bases. CDR3 loop: CASGQGSQETQYF. The CDR3 DNA sequence: TGTGCCAGCGGGCAGGGGTCCCAAGAGACCCAGTACTTC.

The rearrangement links TRBV12-5 to TRBJ1-5, with 7 bases lining up with TRBD1. The CDR3 contains 15 residues. The V and J ends lost 7 bases and 5 bases, in that order; junction bases with no gene match: 11. Germline V gives CDR1 LGHNT, CDR2 FRNRAP. The CDR3 DNA is TGTGCTAGTGCCTTGAGGGGACAGTTTCATCAGCCCCAGCATTTT. Residues: CASALRGQFHQPQHF.

The V call is TRBV7-8, the J call TRBJ2-7, with 11 positions matching TRBD2. The CDR3 runs to 15 residues. From germline, CDR1 is SGHVS and CDR2 FQNEAQ. V was pared by 6 bases and J by 6 bases, with 10 bases of the junction left unmatched. This CDR3 reads CASSLTSGGRREQYF. CDR3 in DNA: TGTGCCAGCAGTCTTACTAGCGGGGGACGCCGCGAGCAGTACTTC.

The J gene is TRBJ2-3, the V gene TRBV7-2, with 8 bases fitting TRBD1. From germline, CDR1 is SGHTA and CDR2 FQGNSA. Trimming took 5 bases from V and 1 from J; bases not matched to a gene: 5. This CDR3 has 15 amino acids. CDR3 nucleotides: TGTGCCAGCAGCCCGCAGACAGGGGGCACAGATACGCAGTATTTT. Translated: CASSPQTGGTDTQYF.

The J gene is TRBJ1-1, the V gene TRBV30; weak D call: TRBD1 (6 bases). V lost 0 bases to trimming and J lost 8 bases, with 22 bases between them. There are 16 residues in the CDR3. CDR1 and CDR2 (germline): GTSNPN, SVGIG (reference sequence). CDR3 DNA sequence: TGTGCCTGGAGTGTAGCACAGGTTGGGACACTGGGGGAAGCTTTCTTT. It translates to CAWSVAQVGTLGEAFF.

V and J are TRBV9 and TRBJ1-1; D gene ambiguous. Germline V gene lookup returns CDR1 SGDLS and CDR2 YYNGEE. V was cut by 4 bases and J by 6 bases, with 13 bases left in between. This CDR3 contains 13 residues. The CDR3 is CASSSRPGAEAFF. The CDR3, as DNA: TGTGCCAGCAGCTCACGACCCGGGGCTGAAGCTTTCTTT. The entire variable domain, with the rest obtained from reference TRBV9 and TRBJ1-1, is as follows: DSGVTQTPKHLITATGQRVTLRCSPRSGDLSVYWYQQSLDQGLQFLIQYYNGEERAKGNILERFSAQQFPDLHSELNLSSLELGDSALYFCASSSRPGAEAFFGQGTRLTVV.

This clone was seen a few times. This chain uses TRBV15 with TRBJ2-7, with 8 bases aligning to TRBD1. Germline V gene lookup returns CDR1 LNHNV and CDR2 YYDKDF (reference sequence). This CDR3 region has 13 residues. With 7 bases clipped from V and 2 bases from J, the junction kept 4 bases outside the gene matches. The CDR3 DNA is TGTGCCACCACCGGGACAGGTACCTACGAGCAGTACTTC. Amino acids: CATTGTGTYEQYF.

The gene calls are TRBV9 and TRBJ2-1, with D hard to call. V lost 0 bases, J lost 0 bases, and 10 bases lay in between. Germline assignment: CDR1 SGDLS and CDR2 YYNGEE. The CDR3 is 16 residues long. The CDR3 DNA reads as TGTGCCAGCAGCGTAGGGAGCTCGACCTCCTACAATGAGCAGTTCTTC. Translation: CASSVGSSTSYNEQFF.

This rearrangement joins TRBV19 to TRBJ1-5; no clear D. Germline CDR1 LNHDA, CDR2 SQIVND (reference sequence). There are 15 residues in the CDR3. Trimming removed 1 base at V and 0 bases at J, with 7 bases between. CDR3 coding DNA: TGTGCCAGTAGTATAGGAGCACGTAGCAATCAGCCCCAGCATTTT. This codes for CASSIGARSNQPQHF. The full variable domain, completed using reference TRBV19 and TRBJ1-5, is DGGITQSPKYLFRKEGQNVTLSCEQNLNHDAMYWYRQDPGQGLRLIYYSQIVNDFQKGDIAEGYSVSREKKESFPLTVTSAQKNPTAFYLCASSIGARSNQPQHFGDGTRLSIL.

V is TRBV5-1 and J is TRBJ2-1; 9 bases map to TRBD1. Germline-derived CDR1 and CDR2 are SGHRS and YFSETQ. After removal of 4 bases from V and 5 bases from J, the junction contained 10 bases not matched to a gene. There are 16 residues in the CDR3. The DNA for the CDR3 is TGCGCCAGCAGCGTACAACCGGGACAGGGTCACAATGAGCAGTTCTTC. Protein: CASSVQPGQGHNEQFF. The full variable domain, with the rest looked up from reference TRBV5-1 and TRBJ2-1, is KAGVTQTPRYLIKTRGQQVTLSCSPISGHRSVSWYQQTPGQGLQFLFEYFSETQRNKGNFPGRFSGRQFSNSRSEMNVSTLELGDSALYLCASSVQPGQGHNEQFFGPGTRLTVL.

The rearrangement uses TRBV5-1 and TRBJ2-2; 12 positions match TRBD2. The germline CDR1 and CDR2 sequences are SGHRS and YFSETQ. Trimming took 0 bases from V and 6 from J; bases not matched to a gene: 0. There are 15 residues in the CDR3. The CDR3 spells CASSLGLAGAGELFF. CDR3 bases: TGCGCCAGCAGCTTGGGACTAGCGGGAGCCGGGGAGCTGTTTTTT.

The chain joins TRBV5-1 to TRBJ2-3, with D possibly TRBD2 on 5 matching bases. Trimming took off 3 bases at V and 3 bases at J, with 17 bases between the two ends. The CDR3 sequence is 16 residues long. The germline V gene has CDR1 SGHRS and CDR2 YFSETQ. The CDR3 DNA reads as TGCGCCAGCAGCTCGGAGGTCGGACGTTGGACAGATACGCAGTATTTT. Translating gives CASSSEVGRWTDTQYF.

At least ten counts were recorded for this clone. The chain has TRBV6-2 or TRBV6-3 and TRBJ1-5; D is unresolved. The germline CDR1 and CDR2 sequences are MNHEY and SVGEGT. This CDR3 contains 16 residues. Trimming left V 5 bases short and J 0 bases short, with 14 bases between. The CDR3 reads CASSNPKIHSNQPQHF. The CDR3 DNA is TGTGCCAGCAGTAACCCTAAAATCCATAGCAATCAGCCCCAGCATTTT.

The J gene is TRBJ2-7, the V gene TRBV28, with 13 positions matching TRBD2. Germline-derived CDR1 and CDR2 are MDHEN and SYDVKM. V lost 5 bases, J lost 3 bases, and 7 bases stayed unmatched. This CDR3 is built from 16 residues. CDR3 sequence: CASSPPGLAGRYEQYF. The DNA of the CDR3 is TGTGCCAGCAGTCCCCCGGGACTAGCGGGGCGCTACGAGCAGTACTTC.

The rearrangement joins TRBV7-2 to TRBJ1-3, with 9 bases matching TRBD1. Unmatched junction bases numbered 9, after V lost 9 bases and J lost 0 bases. The germline V gene encodes CDR1 SGHTA and CDR2 FQGNSA. This CDR3 is 16 amino acids long. The CDR3 here is CASLTGGPLSGNTIYF. DNA of the CDR3: TGTGCCAGTTTGACAGGGGGTCCCCTCTCTGGAAACACCATATATTTT. Using reference TRBV7-2 and TRBJ1-3 for the parts outside the CDR3, the full variable domain is GAGVSQSPSNKVTEKGKDVELRCDPISGHTALYWYRQSLGQGLEFLIYFQGNSAPDKSGLPSDRFSAERTGGSVSTLTIQRTQQEDSAVYLCASLTGGPLSGNTIYFGEGSWLTVV.

The CDR3 nucleotides are TGTGCCAGCAGCTTAGATCTTTGGCCAGTACAGTTCTCTGGAAACACCATATATTTT. Encoded protein: CASSLDLWPVQFSGNTIYF. The chain employs TRBV7-9 and TRBJ1-3, with D uncertain. CDR3 size: 19 residues. The ends were cut back, 1 base at V and 0 bases at J, with 19 bases in the middle. Germline V gene lookup returns CDR1 SEHNR and CDR2 FQNEAQ (reference sequence).

The rearrangement joins TRBV28 to TRBJ2-5; TRBD2 aligns across 11 bases. The germline gives CDR1 MDHEN, CDR2 SYDVKM. The CDR3 spans 15 residues. J was trimmed by 4 bases and V by 5 bases; bases with no gene match: 6. The CDR3 DNA sequence: TGTGCCAGCAGTGTCGGGACTAGCGGTGGAGAGACCCAGTACTTC. Its translation is CASSVGTSGGETQYF.

V gene TRBV7-9 combines with J gene TRBJ2-7; possible D gene TRBD1, 7 bases. Trimming left V 5 bases short and J 2 bases short, with 13 bases between. This CDR3 is built from 14 residues. CDR1 and CDR2 from the germline V gene are SEHNR and FQNEAQ (reference sequence). The CDR3 nucleotides are TGTGCCAGCAGCAGACAGGGAGGACCCTACGAGCAGTACTTC. Its translation: CASSRQGGPYEQYF. The full variable domain, with the rest looked up from reference TRBV7-9 and TRBJ2-7, is DTGVSQNPRHKITKRGQNVTFRCDPISEHNRLYWYRQTLGQGPEFLTYFQNEAQLEKSRLLSDRFSAERPKGSFSTLEIQRTEQGDSAMYLCASSRQGGPYEQYFGPGTRLTVT.